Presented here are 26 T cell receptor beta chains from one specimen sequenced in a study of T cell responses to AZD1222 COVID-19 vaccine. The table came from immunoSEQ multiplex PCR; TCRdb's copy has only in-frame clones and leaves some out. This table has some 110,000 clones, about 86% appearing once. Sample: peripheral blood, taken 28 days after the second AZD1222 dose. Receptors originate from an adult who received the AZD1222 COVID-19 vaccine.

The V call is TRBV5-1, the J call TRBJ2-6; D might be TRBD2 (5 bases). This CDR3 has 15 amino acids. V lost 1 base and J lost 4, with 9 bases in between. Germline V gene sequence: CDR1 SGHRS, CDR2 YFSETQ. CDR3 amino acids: CASSLSGVGANVLTF. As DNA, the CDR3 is TGCGCCAGCAGCTTGTCCGGGGTCGGGGCCAACGTCCTGACTTTC.

Here the CDR3 DNA reads TGTGCCTGGAGTCTGGGACAGCCATCCCAACTGTTTTTT. Its protein product is CAWSLGQPSQLFF. The chain employs TRBV30 and TRBJ1-4, with 7 bases fitting TRBD1. The CDR3 runs to 13 residues. The ends lost 2 bases at V and 12 bases at J; junction bases unmatched: 9. The germline V gene has CDR1 GTSNPN and CDR2 SVGIG (reference sequence).

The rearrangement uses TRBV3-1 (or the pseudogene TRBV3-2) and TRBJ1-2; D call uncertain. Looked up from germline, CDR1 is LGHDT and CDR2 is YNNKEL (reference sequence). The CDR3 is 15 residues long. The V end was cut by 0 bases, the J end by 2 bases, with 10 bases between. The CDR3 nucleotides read TGTGCCAGCAGCCAAGATCACCTATCCAACTATGGCTACACCTTC. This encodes CASSQDHLSNYGYTF.

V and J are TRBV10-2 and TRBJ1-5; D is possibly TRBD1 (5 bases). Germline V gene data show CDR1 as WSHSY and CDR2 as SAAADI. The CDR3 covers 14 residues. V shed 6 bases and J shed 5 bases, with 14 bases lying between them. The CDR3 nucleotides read TGCGCCAGCAGCGCCTCTTTGGGACATCAGCCCCAGCATTTT. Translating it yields CASSASLGHQPQHF.

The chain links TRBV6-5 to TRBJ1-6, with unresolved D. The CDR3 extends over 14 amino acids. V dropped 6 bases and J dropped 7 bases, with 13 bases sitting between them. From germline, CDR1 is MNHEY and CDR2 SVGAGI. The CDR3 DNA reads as TGTGCCAGCAGCCCCCGGTCCTCCAATTCACCCCTCCACTTT. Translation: CASSPRSSNSPLHF.

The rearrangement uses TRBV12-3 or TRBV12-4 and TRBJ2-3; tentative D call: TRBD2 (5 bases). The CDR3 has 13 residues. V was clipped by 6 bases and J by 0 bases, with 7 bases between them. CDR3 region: CASRRTSTDTQYF. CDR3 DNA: TGTGCCAGCAGAAGGACTAGCACAGATACGCAGTATTTT.

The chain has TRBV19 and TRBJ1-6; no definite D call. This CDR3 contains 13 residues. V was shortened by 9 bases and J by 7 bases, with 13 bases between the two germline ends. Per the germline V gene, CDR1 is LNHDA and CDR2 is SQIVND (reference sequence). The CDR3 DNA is TGTGCCAGCGCCCATACGGAGAATTCACCCCTCCACTTT. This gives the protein CASAHTENSPLHF.

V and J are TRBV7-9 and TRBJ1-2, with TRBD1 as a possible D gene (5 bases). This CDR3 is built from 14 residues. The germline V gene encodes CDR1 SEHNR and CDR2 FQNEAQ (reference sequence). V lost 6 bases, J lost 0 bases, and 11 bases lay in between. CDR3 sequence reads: CASSYGGTNYGYTF. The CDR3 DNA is TGTGCCAGCAGTTACGGGGGGACTAACTATGGCTACACCTTC.

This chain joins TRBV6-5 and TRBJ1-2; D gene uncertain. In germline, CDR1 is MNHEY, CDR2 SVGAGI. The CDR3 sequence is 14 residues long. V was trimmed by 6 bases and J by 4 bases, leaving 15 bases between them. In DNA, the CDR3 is TGTGCCAGCAGCCACGACTCCGAATTCTATGGCTACACCTTC. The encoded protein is CASSHDSEFYGYTF.

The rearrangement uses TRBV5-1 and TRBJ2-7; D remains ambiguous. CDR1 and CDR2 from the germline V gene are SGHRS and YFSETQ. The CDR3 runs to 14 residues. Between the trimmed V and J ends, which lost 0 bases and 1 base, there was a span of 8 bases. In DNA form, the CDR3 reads TGCGCCAGCAGCTTGGTCGGAGATTCCTACGAGCAGTACTTC. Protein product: CASSLVGDSYEQYF. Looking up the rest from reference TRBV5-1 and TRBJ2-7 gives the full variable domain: KAGVTQTPRYLIKTRGQQVTLSCSPISGHRSVSWYQQTPGQGLQFLFEYFSETQRNKGNFPGRFSGRQFSNSRSEMNVSTLELGDSALYLCASSLVGDSYEQYFGPGTRLTVT.

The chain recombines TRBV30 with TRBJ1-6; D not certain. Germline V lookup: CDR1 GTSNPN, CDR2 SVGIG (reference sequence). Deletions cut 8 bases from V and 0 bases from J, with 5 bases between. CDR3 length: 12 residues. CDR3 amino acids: CATASYNSPLHF. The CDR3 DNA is TGTGCCACCGCCTCCTATAATTCACCCCTCCACTTT.

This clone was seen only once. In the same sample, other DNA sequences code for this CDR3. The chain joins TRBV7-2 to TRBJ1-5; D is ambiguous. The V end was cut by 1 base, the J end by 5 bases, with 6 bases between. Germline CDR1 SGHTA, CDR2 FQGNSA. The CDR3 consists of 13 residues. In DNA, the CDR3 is TGTGCCAGCAGCTTAGTACGCGATCAGCCCCAGCATTTT. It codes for CASSLVRDQPQHF.

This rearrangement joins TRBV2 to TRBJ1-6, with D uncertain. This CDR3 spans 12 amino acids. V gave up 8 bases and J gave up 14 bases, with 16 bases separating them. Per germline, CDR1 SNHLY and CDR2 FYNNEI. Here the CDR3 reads CASSDFKNSLHF. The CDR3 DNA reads TGTGCCAGCTCCGACTTCAAGAATTCCCTCCACTTT.

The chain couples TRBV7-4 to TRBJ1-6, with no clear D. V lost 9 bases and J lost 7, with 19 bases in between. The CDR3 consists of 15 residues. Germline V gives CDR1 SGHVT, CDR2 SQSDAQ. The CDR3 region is CARNPLIQENSPLHF. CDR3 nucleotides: TGTGCCAGGAATCCTCTCATCCAGGAGAATTCACCCCTCCACTTT. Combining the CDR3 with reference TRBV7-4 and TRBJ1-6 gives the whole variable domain GAGVSQSPRYKVAKRGRDVALRCDSISGHVTLYWYRQTLGQGSEVLTYSQSDAQRDKSGRPSGRFSAERPERSVSTLKIQRTEQGDSAVYLCARNPLIQENSPLHFGNGTRLTVT.

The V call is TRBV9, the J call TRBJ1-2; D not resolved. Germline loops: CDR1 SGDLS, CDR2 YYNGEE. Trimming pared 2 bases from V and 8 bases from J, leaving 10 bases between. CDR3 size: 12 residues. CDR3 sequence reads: CASSVGGTGYTF. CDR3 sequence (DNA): TGTGCCAGCAGCGTGGGCGGCACGGGCTACACCTTC.

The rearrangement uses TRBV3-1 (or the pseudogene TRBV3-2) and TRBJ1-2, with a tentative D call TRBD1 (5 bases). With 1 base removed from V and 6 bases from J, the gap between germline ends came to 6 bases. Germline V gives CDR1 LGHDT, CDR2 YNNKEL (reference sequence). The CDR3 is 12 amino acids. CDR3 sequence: CASSQAGDGYTF. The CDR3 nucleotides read TGTGCCAGCAGCCAAGCGGGGGATGGCTACACCTTC.

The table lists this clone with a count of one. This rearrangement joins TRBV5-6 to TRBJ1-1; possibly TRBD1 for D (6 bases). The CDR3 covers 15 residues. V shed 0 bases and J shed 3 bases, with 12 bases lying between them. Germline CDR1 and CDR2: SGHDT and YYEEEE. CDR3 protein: CASSLGGGGHTEAFF. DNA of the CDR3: TGTGCCAGCAGCTTGGGCGGAGGGGGACACACTGAAGCTTTCTTT.

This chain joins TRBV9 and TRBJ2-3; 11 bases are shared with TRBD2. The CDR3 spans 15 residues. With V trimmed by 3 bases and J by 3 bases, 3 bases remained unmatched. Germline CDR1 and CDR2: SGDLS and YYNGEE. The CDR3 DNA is TGTGCCAGCAGCGAAGGGACTAGCGGAACAGATACGCAGTATTTT. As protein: CASSEGTSGTDTQYF. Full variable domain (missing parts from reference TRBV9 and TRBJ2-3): DSGVTQTPKHLITATGQRVTLRCSPRSGDLSVYWYQQSLDQGLQFLIQYYNGEERAKGNILERFSAQQFPDLHSELNLSSLELGDSALYFCASSEGTSGTDTQYFGPGTRLTVL.

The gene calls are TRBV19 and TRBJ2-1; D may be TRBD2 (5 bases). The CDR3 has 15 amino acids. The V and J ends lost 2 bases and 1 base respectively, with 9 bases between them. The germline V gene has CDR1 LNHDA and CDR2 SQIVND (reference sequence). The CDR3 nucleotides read TGTGCCAGTAGTATATTCGGGAAGTCCTACAATGAGCAGTTCTTC. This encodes CASSIFGKSYNEQFF.

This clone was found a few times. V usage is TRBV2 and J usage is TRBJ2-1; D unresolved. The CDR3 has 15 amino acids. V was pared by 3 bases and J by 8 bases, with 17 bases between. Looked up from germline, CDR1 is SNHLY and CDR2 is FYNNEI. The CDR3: CASSEGPQLGDEQFF. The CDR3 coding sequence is TGTGCCAGCAGTGAGGGCCCCCAACTGGGCGATGAGCAGTTCTTC.

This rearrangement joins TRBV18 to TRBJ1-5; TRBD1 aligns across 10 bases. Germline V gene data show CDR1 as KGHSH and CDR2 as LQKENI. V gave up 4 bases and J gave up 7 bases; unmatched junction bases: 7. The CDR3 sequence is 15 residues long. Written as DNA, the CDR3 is TGTGCCAGCTCACAGGGACAGGGGATCGAACAGCCCCAGCATTTT. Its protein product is CASSQGQGIEQPQHF.

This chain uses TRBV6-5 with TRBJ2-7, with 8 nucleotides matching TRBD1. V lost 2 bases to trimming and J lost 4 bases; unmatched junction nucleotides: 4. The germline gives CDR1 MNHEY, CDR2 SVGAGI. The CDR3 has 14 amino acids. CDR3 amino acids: CASSYRQGAYEQYF. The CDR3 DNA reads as TGTGCCAGCAGTTACAGGCAGGGGGCTTACGAGCAGTACTTC.

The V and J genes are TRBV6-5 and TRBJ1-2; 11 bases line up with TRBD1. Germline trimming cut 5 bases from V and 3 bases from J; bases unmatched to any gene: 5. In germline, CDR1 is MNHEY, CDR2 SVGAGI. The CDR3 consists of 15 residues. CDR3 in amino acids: CASSPGQGADYGYTF. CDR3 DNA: TGTGCCAGCAGTCCCGGACAGGGGGCGGACTATGGCTACACCTTC.

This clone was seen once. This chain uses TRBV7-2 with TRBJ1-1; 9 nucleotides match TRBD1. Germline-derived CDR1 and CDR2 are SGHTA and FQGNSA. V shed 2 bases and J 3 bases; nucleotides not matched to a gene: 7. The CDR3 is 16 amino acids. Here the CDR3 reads CASSLIPTGGHTEAFF. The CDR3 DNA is TGTGCCAGCAGCTTAATTCCGACAGGGGGGCACACTGAAGCTTTCTTT. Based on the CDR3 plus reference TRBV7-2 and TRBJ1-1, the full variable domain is GAGVSQSPSNKVTEKGKDVELRCDPISGHTALYWYRQSLGQGLEFLIYFQGNSAPDKSGLPSDRFSAERTGGSVSTLTIQRTQQEDSAVYLCASSLIPTGGHTEAFFGQGTRLTVV.

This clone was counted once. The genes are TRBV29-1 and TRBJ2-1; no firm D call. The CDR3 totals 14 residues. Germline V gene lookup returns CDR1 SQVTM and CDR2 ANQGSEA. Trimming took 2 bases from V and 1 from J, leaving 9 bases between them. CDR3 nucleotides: TGCAGCGTTGAACCCGAGACATCCTACAATGAGCAGTTCTTC. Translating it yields CSVEPETSYNEQFF.

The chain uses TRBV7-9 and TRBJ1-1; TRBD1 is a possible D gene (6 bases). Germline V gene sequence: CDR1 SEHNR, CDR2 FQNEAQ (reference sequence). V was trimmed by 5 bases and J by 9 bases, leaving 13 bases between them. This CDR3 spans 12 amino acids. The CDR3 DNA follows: TGTGCCAGCAGCCCCACAGGGAATCAAGCTTTCTTT. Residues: CASSPTGNQAFF.